This T cell receptor (beta chain) appears in the sequencing data of a study of cytomegalovirus exposure and HLA in healthy donors. In the PCR, 60 Vbeta and 13 Jbeta primers were used. Libraries were prepared by immunoSEQ multiplex PCR; TCRdb keeps only in-frame clonotypes and omits some of them. Among some 200,000 clones listed, about 70% were seen once. This clone was observed a handful of times. In germline, CDR1 is SGHDT, CDR2 YYEEEE. The CDR3 consists of 16 residues. V lost 3 bases, J lost 8 bases, and 20 bases lay in between. The rearrangement uses TRBV5-6 and TRBJ1-4; a weak D match, TRBD1 (5 bases). Sequenced material: PBMCs. This TCR derives from a middle-aged man in good health and CMV-seropositive. CDR3 coding DNA: TGTGCCAGCAGCTCGGGCGGGGGACGGCAGGACGAAAAACTGTTTTTT. It specifies CASSSGGGRQDEKLFF.